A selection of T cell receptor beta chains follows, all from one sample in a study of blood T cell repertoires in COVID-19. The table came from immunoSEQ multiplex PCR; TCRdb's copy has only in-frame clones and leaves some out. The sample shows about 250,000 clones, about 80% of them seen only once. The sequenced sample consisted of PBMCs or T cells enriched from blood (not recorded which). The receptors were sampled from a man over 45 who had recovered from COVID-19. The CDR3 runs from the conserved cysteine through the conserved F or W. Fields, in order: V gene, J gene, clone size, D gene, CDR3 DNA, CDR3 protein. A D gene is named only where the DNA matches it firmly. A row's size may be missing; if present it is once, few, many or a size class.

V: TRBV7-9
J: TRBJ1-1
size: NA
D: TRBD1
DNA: TGTGCCAGCAGCCTAACAGGGGGCAAACAGGGCGCTTTCTTT
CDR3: CASSLTGGKQGAFF

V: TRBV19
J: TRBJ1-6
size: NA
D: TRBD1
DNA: TGTGCCAGTAGTATAGGCACAGGGGCTGCCTCACCCCTCCACTTT
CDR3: CASSIGTGAASPLHF

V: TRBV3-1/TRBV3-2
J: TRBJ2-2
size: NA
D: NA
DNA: TGTGCCAGCAGCCGTCCTGGCGGGCCGAACACCGGGGAGCTGTTTTTT
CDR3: CASSRPGGPNTGELFF

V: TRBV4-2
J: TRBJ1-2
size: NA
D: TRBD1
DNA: TGTGCCAGTGGGGGACAGGGGAACTATGGCTACACCTTC
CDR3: CASGGQGNYGYTF

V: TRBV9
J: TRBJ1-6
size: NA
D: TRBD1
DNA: TGTGCCAGCAGCTTTGGACAGGGTATGAATTCACCCCTCCACTTT
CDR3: CASSFGQGMNSPLHF

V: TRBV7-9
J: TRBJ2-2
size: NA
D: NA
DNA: TGTGCCAGCAGCTTAGGGCGGGACACCGGGGAGCTGTTTTTT
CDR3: CASSLGRDTGELFF

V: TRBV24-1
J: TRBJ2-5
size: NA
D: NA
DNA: TGTGCCACCAGTGATACAGCCCAAGAGACCCAGTACTTC
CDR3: CATSDTAQETQYF

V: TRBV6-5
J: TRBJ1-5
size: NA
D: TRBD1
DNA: TGTGCCAGCAAGGGGACAGGCCGTAATCAGCCCCAGCATTTT
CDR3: CASKGTGRNQPQHF

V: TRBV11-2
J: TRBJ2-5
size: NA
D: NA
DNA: TGTGCCAGCAGCTTTGAGAAGACCCAGTACTTC
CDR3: CASSFEKTQYF

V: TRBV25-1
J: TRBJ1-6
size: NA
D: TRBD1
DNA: TGTGCCAGCAGTGAATCCGGGACAGGGTTCTCACCCCTCCACTTT
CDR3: CASSESGTGFSPLHF

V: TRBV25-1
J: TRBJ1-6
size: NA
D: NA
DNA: TGTGCCAGCAGTGACCCGGGACAATATAATTCACCCCTCCACTTT
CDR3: CASSDPGQYNSPLHF

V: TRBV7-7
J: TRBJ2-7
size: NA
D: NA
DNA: TGTGCTAGCAGCTTAGTACGGGGCTACGAGCAGTACTTC
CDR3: CASSLVRGYEQYF

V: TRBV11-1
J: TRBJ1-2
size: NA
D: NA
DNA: TGTGCCAGCAGCTTATTCCGGGAAGGTGGCTACACCTTC
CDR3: CASSLFREGGYTF

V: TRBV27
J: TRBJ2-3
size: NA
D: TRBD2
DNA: TGTGCCAGCAGTTTGATAGCGGGGGGAAGCACAGATACGCAGTATTTT
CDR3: CASSLIAGGSTDTQYF

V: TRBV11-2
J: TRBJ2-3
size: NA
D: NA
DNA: TGTGCCAGCAGCTTCGGTGCCAGCACAGATACGCAGTATTTT
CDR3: CASSFGASTDTQYF

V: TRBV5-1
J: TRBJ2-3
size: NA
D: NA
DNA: TGCGCCAGCAGCCTGGCAGGGGCAGATACGCAGTATTTT
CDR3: CASSLAGADTQYF

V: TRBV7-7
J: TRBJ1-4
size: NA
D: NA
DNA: TGTGCTAGCAGCCGAGCGACAGGAGGAAGTGAAAAACTGTTTTTT
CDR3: CASSRATGGSEKLFF

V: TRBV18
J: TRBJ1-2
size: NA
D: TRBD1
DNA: TGTGCCAGCTCATGGGACAGCGGCGTCGGCTACACCTTC
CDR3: CASSWDSGVGYTF

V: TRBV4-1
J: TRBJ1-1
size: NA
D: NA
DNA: TGCGCCAGCAGCCGTGAGGAGTTTGAAGGCGCAAACACTGAAGCTTTCTTT
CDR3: CASSREEFEGANTEAFF

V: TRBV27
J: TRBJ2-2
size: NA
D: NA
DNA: TGTGCCAGCAGTTTGGTCCCGCGGGACACCGGGGAGCTGTTTTTT
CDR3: CASSLVPRDTGELFF

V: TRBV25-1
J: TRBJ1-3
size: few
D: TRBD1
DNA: TGTGCCAGCAGTGACCTTACCGGGACAGGCTCAAGGACCATATATTTT
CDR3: CASSDLTGTGSRTIYF

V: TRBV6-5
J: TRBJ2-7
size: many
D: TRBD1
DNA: TGTGCCACCACTAATCGGCACAGGGGTGCCTACGAGCAGTACTTC
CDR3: CATTNRHRGAYEQYF

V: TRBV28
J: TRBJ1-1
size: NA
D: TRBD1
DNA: TGTGCCAGCAGAAACCAACGATCGGGGACAGCCCTTACTGAAGCTTTCTTT
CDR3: CASRNQRSGTALTEAFF

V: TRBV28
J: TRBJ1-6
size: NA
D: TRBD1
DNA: TGTGCCAGCAGTCCGCACGGACAGGGAGGTAATTCACCCCTCCACTTT
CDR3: CASSPHGQGGNSPLHF

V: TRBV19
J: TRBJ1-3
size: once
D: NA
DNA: TGTGCCAGTAGTATCCGTGGAAACACCATATATTTT
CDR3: CASSIRGNTIYF

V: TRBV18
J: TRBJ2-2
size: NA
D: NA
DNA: TGTGCCAGCTCACCAATACTGAACACCGGGGAGCTGTTTTTT
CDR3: CASSPILNTGELFF

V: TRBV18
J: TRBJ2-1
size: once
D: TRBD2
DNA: TGTGCCAGCTCACCTGCTGGCGGGAGGGCCTCCTACAATGAGCAGTTCTTC
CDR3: CASSPAGGRASYNEQFF